The following is a TCR beta chain sequence with its context. TCR beta libraries were built with iRepertoire HTBI primers and Arm-PCR of CDR3 regions. Using its own MiXCR run on the multiplex PCR reads, TCRdb lists one record per CDR3 protein. This sample has 500,000 to 700,000 distinct CDR3 sequences, with roughly 15% found just once. The data were taken from a study of regulatory T cells in long-lasting Graves disease. Time point given: newly diagnosed GD, antithyroid drugs for less than 3 months. PBMCs provided the RNA from which the TCR library was made. The CDR3 consists of 14 residues. Trimming pared 6 bases from V and 6 bases from J, leaving 17 bases between. Germline V gene lookup returns CDR1 MNHEY and CDR2 SVGEGT. The same sample was also studied in work on T cells in Graves' hyperthyroidism and ophthalmopathy. That paper notes: An initial round of RT-PCR targeting the TCR CDR3 relied on the HTBI primer set.

The material was peripheral blood mononuclear cells (PBMCs), obtained at new diagnosis, from a patient treated with antithyroid drugs. The TCR originated in a woman younger than 45 with Graves disease. The V gene is TRBV6-2 or TRBV6-3, the J gene TRBJ1-2, with D perhaps matching TRBD1 (6 bases). The CDR3 nucleotides read TGTGCCAGCAGAGCAGGGGCCTTTGGGGATGGCTACACCTTC. Amino acids: CASRAGAFGDGYTF.